This is a list of T cell receptor beta chains from one sample in a study of post-analysis software for immune sequencing data. From the PCR reads, TCRdb called clonotypes with MiXCR, one entry per CDR3 protein. The data hold 170,000 or so distinct CDR3 sequences, with 30% observed a single time. The sample consisted of blood. These receptors all stem from a girl between 5 and 17 years old with multiple sclerosis. CDR3s include the opening cysteine and the closing phenylalanine or tryptophan. A D gene is named only where the DNA matches it firmly. Size tells how often a clone was seen (once, few, many) or the class of an expanded clone, and some rows leave it out.

V gene: TRBV3-1; D gene: TRBD2; clone size: many; J gene: TRBJ2-1; CDR3 DNA: TGTGCCAGCAGCCTCGGGACTAGCGGGAGGCCCGACAATGAGCAGTTCTTC; CDR3 protein: CASSLGTSGRPDNEQFF
V gene: TRBV15; D gene: TRBD2; clone size: few; J gene: TRBJ2-3; CDR3 DNA: TGTGCCATCCGGGGACTAGCGGATAACACAGATACGCAGTATTTT; CDR3 protein: CAIRGLADNTDTQYF
V gene: TRBV29-1; D gene: TRBD1; clone size: few; J gene: TRBJ2-7; CDR3 DNA: TGCAGCGTTAGGGGACAGGGGCTATACGAGCAGTACTTC; CDR3 protein: CSVRGQGLYEQYF
V gene: TRBV3-1; D gene: TRBD1; clone size: few; J gene: TRBJ2-3; CDR3 DNA: TGTGCCAGCAGTCGCCGGGACAGAGGCACAGATACGCAGTATTTT; CDR3 protein: CASSRRDRGTDTQYF
V gene: TRBV6-6; D gene: NA; clone size: few; J gene: TRBJ1-1; CDR3 DNA: TGTGCCAGCAGCCGAGGGACATCGAACACTGAAGCTTTCTTT; CDR3 protein: CASSRGTSNTEAFF
V gene: TRBV28; D gene: NA; clone size: few; J gene: TRBJ2-7; CDR3 DNA: TGTGCCAGCAGAGTAGGGTTAGGCCCAAACTACGAGCAGTACTTC; CDR3 protein: CASRVGLGPNYEQYF
V gene: TRBV6-6; D gene: NA; clone size: NA; J gene: TRBJ2-5; CDR3 DNA: TGTGCCAGCAGTTCCGACTTCCGTTCTTGGGCGGCCCAGTACTTC; CDR3 protein: CASSSDFRSWAAQYF
V gene: TRBV5-1; D gene: NA; clone size: NA; J gene: TRBJ1-1; CDR3 DNA: TGCGCCAGCAGCTCACAGGGCGGGAGCACTGAAGCTTTCTTT; CDR3 protein: CASSSQGGSTEAFF
V gene: TRBV28; D gene: TRBD2; clone size: NA; J gene: TRBJ2-1; CDR3 DNA: TGTGCCAGCAGCTTGCCTAGCGGGGCTAATGAGCAGTTCTTC; CDR3 protein: CASSLPSGANEQFF
V gene: TRBV20-1; D gene: NA; clone size: NA; J gene: TRBJ1-2; CDR3 DNA: TGCAGTGCCAGGGACGGAGGCTATGGCTACACCTTC; CDR3 protein: CSARDGGYGYTF
V gene: TRBV6-4; D gene: TRBD2; clone size: NA; J gene: TRBJ2-1; CDR3 DNA: TGTGCCAGCAGTGTCGGTCTAGCGGCCGTTAATGAGCAGTTCTTC; CDR3 protein: CASSVGLAAVNEQFF
V gene: TRBV20-1; D gene: NA; clone size: NA; J gene: TRBJ2-2; CDR3 DNA: TGCAGTGCCAGACGGGGGCAAGACACCGGGGAGCTGTTTTTT; CDR3 protein: CSARRGQDTGELFF
V gene: TRBV12-3/TRBV12-4; D gene: TRBD2; clone size: NA; J gene: TRBJ2-3; CDR3 DNA: TGTGCCAGCAGTTTCCCGCTAGCGGGAGGAGGCACAGATACGCAGTATTTT; CDR3 protein: CASSFPLAGGGTDTQYF
V gene: TRBV4-1; D gene: NA; clone size: many; J gene: TRBJ2-7; CDR3 DNA: TGCGCCAGCAGCCAGTTCCTCCTCTCCTACGAGCAGTACTTC; CDR3 protein: CASSQFLLSYEQYF
V gene: TRBV12-3/TRBV12-4; D gene: TRBD1; clone size: few; J gene: TRBJ1-6; CDR3 DNA: TGTGCCAGCAGTTGGGGGGACAGGCAGAATTCACCCCTCCACTTT; CDR3 protein: CASSWGDRQNSPLHF
V gene: TRBV3-1; D gene: TRBD2; clone size: NA; J gene: TRBJ2-5; CDR3 DNA: TGTGCCAGCAGCCAAGGGACTAGCGGTGGAGAGGAGCAGTACTTC; CDR3 protein: CASSQGTSGGEEQYF